The 4 T cell receptor beta chains presented below share a single source sample, sequenced in a study of regulatory T cells after allogeneic stem cell transplantation. RNA was reverse transcribed by SMARTer RACE, then the TCR beta CDR3 region was amplified. MiXCR, run by TCRdb on the 5' RACE reads, gives a single entry per CDR3 protein. The data show approximately 4,600 distinct CDR3 sequences, with roughly 96% seen just once and around 37% held by the top ten. The sequencing here drew on sorted CD4+ T cells from blood (whether regulatory or conventional is not recorded), taken 30 days after allogeneic stem cell transplant. The receptor source for this set is a human patient who had an allogeneic stem cell transplant, so the T cells may come from the graft donor.

As to this clonotype: One end of the junction fails to match germline, which may point to a read error. The CDR3 nucleotides are TGCGCCAGCAGGCCGCCGGACGGACAAGACGCCCAGTACTTC. Protein product: CASRPPDGQDAQYF. This chain links TRBV6-5 with TRBJ2-5, with a weak D call TRBD1 (5 bases). The CDR3 sequence is 14 residues long. Germline V gene data show CDR1 as MNHEY and CDR2 as SVGAGI.

Comments on this clonotype: Likely a read error: the CDR3 ends without its conserved phenylalanine or tryptophan. The V gene is TRBV7-9, the J gene TRBJ1-6; D is unresolved. Germline V gene lookup returns CDR1 SEHNR and CDR2 FQNEAQ (reference sequence). CDR3 length: 12 residues. The CDR3 loop is CASSLHKSPLHL. The CDR3 DNA follows: TGTGCCAGCTCCCTTCATAAATCACCCCTCCACCTT.

This clonotype was seen once. Lacking the conserved final phenylalanine or tryptophan, this CDR3 likely reflects a read error. J is TRBJ1-5 and V is TRBV20-1; D possibly corresponds to TRBD1 (5 bases). V lost 1 base, J lost 11 bases, and 18 bases lay in between. Germline V gives CDR1 DFQATT, CDR2 SNEGSKA (reference sequence). CDR3 length equals 14 residues. The CDR3 sequence: CSARGPLSTGAQHC. CDR3 coding DNA: TGCAGTGCTAGAGGTCCCCTCTCTACGGGGGCCCAGCATTGT.

For this clonotype: Germline and junction disagree at one end, which may indicate a read error. This chain connects TRBV2 to TRBJ1-6; D uncertain. The CDR3 has 15 residues. From germline, CDR1 is SNHLY and CDR2 FYNNEI. The CDR3 reads CASSPMMSYNSPLHF. In DNA, the CDR3 is TGTGCCAGCAGTCCCATGATGTCCTACAACTCTCCCCTCCACTTC.